This TCR beta chain was retrieved from a study of cytomegalovirus exposure and HLA in healthy donors. Study conclusions and caveats: The classifier, whose performance was assessed in both the original and validation cohorts, reportedly diagnosed cytomegalovirus status with high specificity and sensitivity.

The sample holds a few counts of this clone. Its cognate antigen is unknown. Trimming cost V 5 bases and J 0 bases; bases outside gene matches: 9. Germline-derived CDR1 and CDR2 are MNHEY and SMNVEV (reference sequence). The CDR3 has 17 amino acids. PCR employed 60 Vbeta and 13 Jbeta primers. Clones were sequenced by immunoSEQ multiplex PCR, and TCRdb holds only the in-frame ones, with some missing. The sample carries 150,000 to 200,000 clones, 80% recorded once. The chain links TRBV27 to TRBJ2-3; TRBD2 agrees at 9 bases. The sequencing input was PBMCs. The source of this sequence is a man younger than 30 in good health and CMV-seropositive. CDR3 sequence: CASSPRAGGTSTDTQYF. DNA of the CDR3: TGTGCCAGCAGTCCCAGAGCGGGGGGAACTAGCACAGATACGCAGTATTTT.